This TCR beta chain originates from a study of prognosis after radiotherapy for stage I lung cancer. On the study more broadly: Enrolled patients comprised some 13 with newly diagnosed primary stage I lung tumors and 4 to 6 with oligometastatic NSCLC after surgical resection of the primary tumor. Regarding the study as a whole: In the expanded TCR clones, tumor specificity was not determined.

Starting from genomic DNA, TCR beta CDR3 was amplified through two-round multiplex PCR. TRBV and TRBJ genes each had their own specific primers in first-round PCR. TCRdb recomputed calls from the multiplex PCR reads with MiXCR, one row per CDR3 protein. The top ten clones hold roughly 7.3% of a sample with some 11,000 distinct CDR3 sequences, around 55% of them seen once. Concerning this clonotype itself: Its antigen is not known.

The CDR3 sequence is 12 residues long. The germline CDR1 and CDR2 sequences are MNHNS and SASEGT. Trimming left V 6 bases short and J 14 bases short, with 16 bases between. Material: PBMCs, obtained before or after stereotactic body radiation therapy (not recorded which). This receptor was obtained from a donor over 45 with non-small cell lung cancer. The J gene is TRBJ2-2, the V gene TRBV6-1; the D is unclear. The CDR3 reads CASRENTGDLFF. The CDR3 DNA follows: TGTGCCAGCAGAGAAAACACCGGTGATCTGTTTTTT.